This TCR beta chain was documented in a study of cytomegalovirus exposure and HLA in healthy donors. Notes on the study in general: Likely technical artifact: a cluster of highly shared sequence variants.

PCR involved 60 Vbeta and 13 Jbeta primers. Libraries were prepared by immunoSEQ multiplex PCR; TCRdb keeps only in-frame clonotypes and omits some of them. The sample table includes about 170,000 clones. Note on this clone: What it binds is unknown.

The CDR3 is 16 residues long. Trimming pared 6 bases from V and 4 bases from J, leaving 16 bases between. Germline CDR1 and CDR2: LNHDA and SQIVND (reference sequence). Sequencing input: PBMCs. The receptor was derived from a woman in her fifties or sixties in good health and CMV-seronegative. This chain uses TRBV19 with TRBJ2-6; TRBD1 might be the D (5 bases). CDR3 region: CASRPQQVLGANVLTF. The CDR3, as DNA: TGTGCCAGTAGGCCACAACAGGTACTAGGGGCCAACGTCCTGACTTTC.